Each of the 12 T cell receptor beta chains below was sequenced from the same sample in a study of T cell responses to AZD1222 COVID-19 vaccine. Profiled with immunoSEQ multiplex PCR; TCRdb holds only in-frame clones, not every one. The sample comprises about 82,000 clones, 83% of which are singletons, and approximately 1.2% rests with the top ten. Specimen: peripheral blood, collected 28 days after the second AZD1222 dose. Source of these receptors: an adult who received the AZD1222 COVID-19 vaccine.

The chain carries TRBV2 and TRBJ2-2; D perhaps matches TRBD1 (6 bases). CDR3 length equals 14 residues. CDR1 is SNHLY and CDR2 is FYNNEI in the germline V gene. Trimming shortened V by 7 bases and J by 5 bases, and 14 bases separated the two germline ends. The DNA of the CDR3 is TGTGCCAGCACCTTGACAGGAAGGACCGGGGAGCTGTTTTTT. This encodes CASTLTGRTGELFF.

The V gene is TRBV6-2 or TRBV6-3, the J gene TRBJ1-5; D is unresolved. V was clipped by 5 bases and J by 9 bases, with 11 bases between them. Germline lookup yields CDR1 MNHEY and CDR2 SVGEGT. This CDR3 has 12 amino acids. CDR3 DNA sequence: TGTGCCAGCAGTCCCCTCGGAGGGCCCCAGCATTTT. Amino acid sequence: CASSPLGGPQHF.

The V and J genes are TRBV6-5 and TRBJ2-7; D is perhaps TRBD2 (5 bases). The CDR3 has 12 residues. Germline values: CDR1 MNHEY, CDR2 SVGAGI. V lost 6 bases and J 6 bases, leaving 12 bases between the germline ends. The CDR3 loop reads CASRGVAGEQYF. The CDR3, as DNA: TGTGCCAGCAGGGGAGTAGCTGGCGAGCAGTACTTC.

The rearrangement joins TRBV21-1 to TRBJ1-5; the DNA was not compared with TRBD1, the D call given in the table. TRBV21-1 is a known pseudogene. CDR3 length equals 19 residues. CDR3 amino acids: CASSREEGQGFGSNQPQHF. The DNA for the CDR3 is TGTGCCAGCAGCCGGGAGGAGGGACAGGGCTTCGGGAGCAATCAGCCCCAGCATTTT.

The chain has TRBV28 and TRBJ2-7; a possible D gene is TRBD1 (6 bases). The CDR3 runs to 13 residues. The ends were cut back, 7 bases at V and 1 base at J, with 11 bases in the middle. Germline CDR1 is MDHEN and CDR2 is SYDVKM. This CDR3 is CASIYRDSYEQYF. The CDR3 region has the DNA TGTGCCAGCATTTACAGGGATTCCTACGAGCAGTACTTC.

J is TRBJ2-7 and V is TRBV27, with 9 nucleotides matching TRBD1. Looked up from germline, CDR1 is MNHEY and CDR2 is SMNVEV (reference sequence). The CDR3 is 14 residues long. Losses at the gene ends were 5 bases for V and 5 bases for J; bases not matched to a gene: 7. The DNA for the CDR3 is TGTGCCAGCAGTGCTCCGGGACAGGGAAACGAGCAGTACTTC. It encodes CASSAPGQGNEQYF.

The chain couples TRBV19 to TRBJ2-1; TRBD1 agrees at 8 bases. V shed 5 bases, J shed 5 bases, and the junction held 5 bases outside the gene matches. Germline V lookup: CDR1 LNHDA, CDR2 SQIVND (reference sequence). CDR3 length equals 14 residues. The CDR3 DNA follows: TGTGCCAGTAGTTTGGGACAGGCGAACAATGAGCAGTTCTTC. Translating it yields CASSLGQANNEQFF.

The J gene is TRBJ2-3, the V gene TRBV4-3; D gene unclear. The CDR3 contains 16 residues. Germline V lookup: CDR1 LGHNA, CDR2 YSLEER. The germline V and J ends were trimmed by 0 bases and 1 base, with 11 bases remaining between them. Here the CDR3 DNA reads TGCGCCAGCAGCCAAGATCCCCGCGGTGGCACAGATACGCAGTATTTT. Protein sequence: CASSQDPRGGTDTQYF.

The rearrangement links TRBV6-2 or TRBV6-3 to TRBJ2-2; D is uncertain. Per germline, CDR1 MNHEY and CDR2 SVGEGT. The CDR3 sequence is 14 residues long. V was trimmed by 6 bases and J by 2 bases, leaving 10 bases between them. This CDR3 is CASSSSLNTGELFF. The CDR3 DNA reads as TGTGCCAGCAGCTCGTCCCTCAACACCGGGGAGCTGTTTTTT.

The chain combines TRBV18 with TRBJ2-7; D may be TRBD1 or TRBD2 (5 bases each). Germline CDR1 KGHSH, CDR2 LQKENI. V lost 2 bases and J lost 5, with 10 bases in between. The CDR3 contains 13 residues. CDR3 DNA sequence: TGTGCCAGCTCACCAGGGACGGCCCACGAGCAGTACTTC. This codes for CASSPGTAHEQYF.

V and J are TRBV28 and TRBJ2-4, with 10 bases fitting TRBD2. Germline V gene sequence: CDR1 MDHEN, CDR2 SYDVKM. J was trimmed by 0 bases and V by 9 bases; bases with no gene match: 5. The CDR3 sequence is 15 residues long. The CDR3 DNA reads as TGTGCCAGTCGAACTAGCGGGGTAGCCAAAAACATTCAGTACTTC. Translated, it gives CASRTSGVAKNIQYF. Full variable domain (missing parts from reference TRBV28 and TRBJ2-4): DVKVTQSSRYLVKRTGEKVFLECVQDMDHENMFWYRQDPGLGLRLIYFSYDVKMKEKGDIPEGYSVSREKKERFSLILESASTNQTSMYLCASRTSGVAKNIQYFGAGTRLSVL.

This chain links TRBV3-1 (or the pseudogene TRBV3-2) with TRBJ1-4; 8 bases line up with TRBD1. Germline CDR1 reads LGHDT; CDR2 reads YNNKEL (reference sequence). The CDR3 is made up of 14 amino acids. After removal of 5 bases from V and 7 bases from J, the junction contained 6 bases not matched to a gene. As DNA, the CDR3 is TGTGCCAGCAGCTTGGGACAGGACGGTGAAAAACTGTTTTTT. Encoded protein: CASSLGQDGEKLFF.